These T cell receptor beta chains were read from a single sample in a study of cytomegalovirus exposure and HLA in healthy donors. Only in-frame clones appear in the TCRdb table, and some are missing; sequencing was by immunoSEQ multiplex PCR. Among over 80,000 clones listed, around three quarters were seen once. Specimen: PBMCs. These receptors came from a man in his forties in good health and CMV-seronegative. Each CDR3 is given with its conserved first and last residue. The D gene is left open where the match is weak. Where a row states a size, it is once, few, many or the class of an expanded clone; other rows omit it.

d_gene	v_gene	j_gene	abundance	CDR3nt	CDR3aa
TRBD1	TRBV5-8	TRBJ1-4	-	TGTGCCAGCAGCCACCGACAGGGGATGGGTAATGAAAAACTGTTTTTT	CASSHRQGMGNEKLFF
TRBD1	TRBV10-3	TRBJ1-1	few	TGTGCCATAAAGCTCAGGGGGGACACTGAAGCTTTCTTT	CAIKLRGDTEAFF
TRBD1	TRBV11-2	TRBJ2-7	-	TGTGCCAGCAGCTTAACGGACAGGGGGGGACAGTACGAGCAGTACTTC	CASSLTDRGGQYEQYF
-	TRBV5-4	TRBJ2-7	-	TGTGCCAGCAGCCCTACGACTGATACCTACGAGCAGTACTTC	CASSPTTDTYEQYF
-	TRBV5-4	TRBJ2-2	-	TGTGCCAGCAGCTTCCGGCAGGCCAGCACCGGGGAGCTGTTTTTT	CASSFRQASTGELFF
-	TRBV7-2	TRBJ2-7	few	TGTGCCAGCAGCCCCCCTATCTCCTACGAGCAGTACTTC	CASSPPISYEQYF
-	TRBV4-3	TRBJ2-2	few	TGCGCCAGCAGCCACCTCCCTGCCGGGGAGCTGTTTTTT	CASSHLPAGELFF
TRBD2	TRBV7-6	TRBJ2-7	-	TGTGCCAGCAGCTTCTCGGGGGGGCCTAGCGAGCAGTACTTC	CASSFSGGPSEQYF
-	TRBV28	TRBJ1-1	few	TGTGCCAGCAGGACTCATGCCCCGAACACTGAAGCTTTCTTT	CASRTHAPNTEAFF
TRBD1	TRBV14	TRBJ1-1	-	TGTGCCAGCAGCATACCGGGACAGGGGTTCATGAACACTGAAGCTTTCTTT	CASSIPGQGFMNTEAFF
-	TRBV7-9	TRBJ1-1	-	TGTTCCAGCAGCTTAGAGGCAGGGGTGACTGAAGCTTTCTTT	CSSSLEAGVTEAFF
-	TRBV6-6	TRBJ1-1	-	TGTGCCAGCAGTTACCCGGGGAACACTGAAGCTTTCTTT	CASSYPGNTEAFF
-	TRBV5-1	TRBJ2-3	-	TGCGCCAGCAGCTCAACAGGGGAGGAGACGCAGTATTTT	CASSSTGEETQYF
-	TRBV6-6	TRBJ1-1	-	TGTGCCAGCAGTTACTCTCGGGAGAACACTGAAGCTTTCTTT	CASSYSRENTEAFF
-	TRBV6-5	TRBJ2-7	-	TGTGCCAGCAGTTACGGGGGGAATAGTTACGAGCAGTACTTC	CASSYGGNSYEQYF
-	TRBV11-2	TRBJ1-4	-	TGTGCCAGCAGCGCCCGCCCTCACGTACCGGGACTTGAGAAAAAACTGTTTTTT	CASSARPHVPGLEKKLFF
TRBD2	TRBV29-1	TRBJ2-3	-	TGCAGCGTCTGGACTAGCATCTTGCCAGATACGCAGTATTTT	CSVWTSILPDTQYF
-	TRBV28	TRBJ2-5	-	TGTGCCAGCAGTTTAATACCGGAGGGTGAGGCGGAGACCCAGTACTTC	CASSLIPEGEAETQYF
TRBD2	TRBV9	TRBJ2-1	-	TGTGCCAGCAGCGTCCTCGGGGGGTCCTCCTACAATGAGCAGTTCTTC	CASSVLGGSSYNEQFF
TRBD1	TRBV6-5	TRBJ1-1	-	TGTGCCAGCAGTACTCGGACAGGGGGCACTGAAGCTTTCTTT	CASSTRTGGTEAFF
TRBD1	TRBV9	TRBJ1-3	-	TGTGCCAGCAGCGTAAGGGGGGACAGCCTCTCTGGAAACACCATATATTTT	CASSVRGDSLSGNTIYF
TRBD1	TRBV18	TRBJ1-1	once	TGTGCCAGCTCACCACCTGCGGGGGGACAGAAGAACACTGAAGCTTTCTTT	CASSPPAGGQKNTEAFF
TRBD2	TRBV4-3	TRBJ2-5	-	TGCGCCAGCAGCCAAGCGGGGGGAGAGACCCAGTACTTC	CASSQAGGETQYF
-	TRBV9	TRBJ1-2	-	TGTGCCAGCAGCGTAGGTGTCGGTGATAACTATGGCTACACCTTC	CASSVGVGDNYGYTF
-	TRBV13	TRBJ2-5	-	TGTGCCAGCAGCCCCCGGTCTAAACAGTACCAAGAGACCCAGTACTTC	CASSPRSKQYQETQYF
TRBD2	TRBV27	TRBJ2-7	-	TGTGCCAGCAGTTTCCGGGGGGACTCCTACGAGCAGTACTTC	CASSFRGDSYEQYF
TRBD1	TRBV27	TRBJ1-1	-	TGTGCCAGCAGACAAGGACAGGGATCAATCGGTGAAGCTTTCTTT	CASRQGQGSIGEAFF
-	TRBV5-1	TRBJ2-1	-	TGCGCCAGCAGCTTGGCCGTTAACAATGAGCAGTTCTTC	CASSLAVNNEQFF
-	TRBV30	TRBJ1-1	-	TGTGCCTGGAGGAAAACAGGGACGGGGTATGCTTTCTTT	CAWRKTGTGYAFF
TRBD1	TRBV5-1	TRBJ2-3	-	TGCGCCAGCAGCCCCCCGACAGGGGGTACCACAGATACGCAGTATTTT	CASSPPTGGTTDTQYF
TRBD1	TRBV28	TRBJ1-1	-	TGTGCCAGCACCATTTTATCAGGGGGCACTGAAGCTTTCTTT	CASTILSGGTEAFF
-	TRBV28	TRBJ1-2	few	TGTGCCACAGGGCCCAACTATGGCTACACCTTC	CATGPNYGYTF
TRBD1	TRBV19	TRBJ2-7	-	TGTGCCAGTAGTATAATAGGGACAGGGAATCGCGAGCAGTACTTC	CASSIIGTGNREQYF
-	TRBV6-1	TRBJ2-5	-	TGTGCCAGCAGTGAAGCTAGGGGGGGAGCAGAGACCCAGTACTTC	CASSEARGGAETQYF
TRBD2	TRBV6-4	TRBJ2-5	medium-sized	TGTGCCAGCAGTGTTCCTAGCGGGAACGCCCGAGAGACCCAGTACTTC	CASSVPSGNARETQYF
TRBD2	TRBV5-1	TRBJ2-7	-	TGCGCCAGCAGCTGGGGACTAGCGGAGGACTACGAGCAGTACTTC	CASSWGLAEDYEQYF
TRBD2	TRBV5-4	TRBJ2-5	-	TGTGCCAGCACTGTAGCGGGGGTTTTCCAAGAGACCCAGTACTTC	CASTVAGVFQETQYF
TRBD2	TRBV11-2	TRBJ2-7	-	TGTGCCAGCAGCTTAGTAGCGGGTAGAGCCTACGAGCAGTACTTC	CASSLVAGRAYEQYF
-	TRBV7-2	TRBJ1-2	-	TGTGCCAGCAGCTTCACGGGTAGCTATGGCTACACCTTC	CASSFTGSYGYTF
-	TRBV29-1	TRBJ1-3	-	TGCAGCGTTGCGGGTATAGGTGGGAACACCATATATTTT	CSVAGIGGNTIYF
TRBD2	TRBV13	TRBJ2-7	-	TGTGCCAGCAGCGCCCGGACTAGCGGGGGGACTAGCTCCTACGAGCAGTACTTC	CASSARTSGGTSSYEQYF
TRBD2	TRBV28	TRBJ2-7	-	TGTGCCAGCGGGGGGGAAAGTACCTACGAGCAGTACTTC	CASGGESTYEQYF
-	TRBV2	TRBJ1-6	-	TGTGCCAGCGCCCAGGGGAATGGCAATTCACCCCTCCACTTT	CASAQGNGNSPLHF
TRBD1	TRBV5-6	TRBJ2-3	few	TGTGCCAGCAGCTTGTCAGCGACAGGGTCTCGTACAGATACGCAGTATTTT	CASSLSATGSRTDTQYF
TRBD1	TRBV18	TRBJ1-1	-	TGTGCCAGCTCACCCACTTTCCGGACAGGGCGGTATGGCACTGAAGCTTTCTTT	CASSPTFRTGRYGTEAFF
TRBD2	TRBV11-3	TRBJ2-7	-	TGTGCCAGCAGCTTAGGTAGCGGGGGGACCTACGAGCAGTACTTC	CASSLGSGGTYEQYF
-	TRBV10-2	TRBJ2-7	-	TGCGCCAGCGGACTAACTTACTCCTACGAGCAGTACTTC	CASGLTYSYEQYF
TRBD1	TRBV10-1	TRBJ1-4	-	TGCGCCAGCAACCGTTACAGGGGTCCTAATGAAAAACTGTTTTTT	CASNRYRGPNEKLFF
TRBD1	TRBV7-9	TRBJ1-2	-	TGTGCCAGCAGCTTAGATGGGGACAGGGGCCGTGGCTACACCTTC	CASSLDGDRGRGYTF